This section outlines one T cell receptor beta chain sequence together with its context. These data are taken from a study of blood T cell repertoires in COVID-19. The overall study: Acute and convalescent COVID-19 specimens originated in the United States, Italy and Spain. PBMCs, B-cell-depleted T cells, or T cells provided the cDNA or gDNA that made up the material.

In the authors' workflow: Amplification of reference gene primers provided the estimated nucleated cell counts. Assay used: immunoSEQ multiplex PCR; TCRdb lists only in-frame clones, some missing. V and J calls and clone size are those listed in that table; D and trimming were worked out from the DNA. Of roughly 170,000 clones listed, around 85% are singletons. Trimming cost V 0 bases and J 0 bases, with 7 bases left between them. CDR1 and CDR2 from the germline V gene are SGHRS and YFSETQ. This CDR3 comprises 14 residues. V and J are TRBV5-1 and TRBJ2-7, with D perhaps matching TRBD1 (6 bases). Sequenced material: peripheral blood. This TCR was recovered from a man aged 55 to 70 who had recovered from COVID-19. CDR3 sequence reads: CASSLGTASYEQYF. Written as DNA, the CDR3 is TGCGCCAGCAGCTTGGGGACAGCCTCCTACGAGCAGTACTTC.